This entry is about one T cell receptor beta chain. What it recognizes is unknown. This sample was taken from a study of T cell repertoires in cytomegalovirus infection. Across the study: The public TCR beta signatures pointed to both CMV infection and matching HLA type. Study-wide results and limits: CMV-specific TCR beta clonotypes restricted by HLA-C dominated the ex vivo response.

Germline CDR1 MDHEN, CDR2 SYDVKM. Losses at the gene ends were 6 bases for V and 1 base for J; bases not matched to a gene: 5. The CDR3 has 15 residues. TCRdb independently ran MiXCR on the reads; one entry per CDR3 protein. The data show around 100,000 distinct CDR3 sequences, with around a tenth seen just once and 25% to 40% held by the top ten. The J gene is TRBJ1-5, the V gene TRBV28; 8 bases align to TRBD1. Sequencing was performed on PBMCs, sequenced either directly or after in vitro stimulation (not recorded which). The origin of this receptor is a human donor in good health (CMV status not recorded). Some clones in this sample may be carry-over from other donors' samples. The CDR3 DNA sequence: TGTGCCAGCAGCCCAGGGGGCAGGAGCAATCAGCCCCAGCATTTT. This codes for CASSPGGRSNQPQHF.